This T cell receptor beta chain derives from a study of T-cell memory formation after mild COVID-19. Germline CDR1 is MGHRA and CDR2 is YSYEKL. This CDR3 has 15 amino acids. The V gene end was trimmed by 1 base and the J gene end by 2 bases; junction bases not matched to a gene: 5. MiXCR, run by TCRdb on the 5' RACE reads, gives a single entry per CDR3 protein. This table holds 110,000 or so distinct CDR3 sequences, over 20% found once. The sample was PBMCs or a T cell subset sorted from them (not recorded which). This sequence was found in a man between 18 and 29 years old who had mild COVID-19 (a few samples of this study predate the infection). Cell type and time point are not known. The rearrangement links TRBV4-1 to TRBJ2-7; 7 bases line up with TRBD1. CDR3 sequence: CASSQVTGAPYEQYV. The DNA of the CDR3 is TGCGCCAGCAGCCAAGTAACAGGGGCCCCCTACGAGCAGTACGTC.